This T cell receptor (beta chain) was sequenced in a study of blood T cells in healthy people across ages. There are 15 residues in the CDR3. V was clipped by 1 base and J by 3 bases, with 12 bases between them. Germline CDR1 reads SEHNR; CDR2 reads FQNEAQ (reference sequence). Primed by a sample-barcoded 5' primer and a J-beta primer mix, a second PCR proceeded for about 7 to 12 cycles. TCRdb reprocessed the 5' RACE reads via MiXCR and lists one record per CDR3 protein. This table holds roughly 900,000 distinct CDR3 sequences, less than 35% found once. This clonotype was counted many times. Input material: blood. This sequence was found in a woman older than 75 in good health. This chain links TRBV7-9 with TRBJ1-1; D ambiguous. The CDR3 reads CASSLEGRFDTEAFF. CDR3 sequence (DNA): TGTGCCAGCAGCTTAGAAGGGCGGTTTGACACTGAAGCTTTCTTT.